This T cell receptor beta chain came from a study of cytomegalovirus exposure and HLA in healthy donors. TCRdb's table, derived via immunoSEQ multiplex PCR, lists solely in-frame clones and lacks some. The sample consists of over 200,000 clones, 90% of them appearing once. The CDR3 is made up of 13 amino acids. CDR1 is LNHNV, CDR2 YYDKDF, per germline (reference sequence). Trimming left V 0 bases short and J 6 bases short, with 9 bases between. The specimen was PBMCs. The V gene is TRBV15, the J gene TRBJ2-7, with D possibly TRBD1 on 6 matching bases. The clonotype originates from a woman aged 25 to 45 in good health and CMV-seronegative. DNA for the CDR3: TGTGCCACCAGCAGAGATGCAGGGGCCGAGCAGTACTTC. Translated, it gives CATSRDAGAEQYF. Complete variable domain (other parts from reference TRBV15 and TRBJ2-7): DAMVIQNPRYQVTQFGKPVTLSCSQTLNHNVMYWYQQKSSQAPKLLFHYYDKDFNNEADTPDNFQSRRPNTSFCFLDIRSPGLGDTAMYLCATSRDAGAEQYFGPGTRLTVT.